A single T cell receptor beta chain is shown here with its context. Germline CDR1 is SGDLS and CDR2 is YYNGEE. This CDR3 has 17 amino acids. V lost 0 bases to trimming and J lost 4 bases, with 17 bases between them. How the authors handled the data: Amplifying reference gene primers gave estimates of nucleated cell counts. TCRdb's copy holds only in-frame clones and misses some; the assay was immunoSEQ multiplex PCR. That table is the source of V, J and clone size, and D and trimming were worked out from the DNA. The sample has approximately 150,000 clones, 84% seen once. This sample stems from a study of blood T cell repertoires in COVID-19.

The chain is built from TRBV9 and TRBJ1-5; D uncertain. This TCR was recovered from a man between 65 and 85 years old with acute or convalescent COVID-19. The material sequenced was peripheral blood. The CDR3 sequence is CASSVGPSQNPNQPQHF. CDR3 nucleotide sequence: TGTGCCAGCAGCGTAGGACCTAGCCAGAACCCAAATCAGCCCCAGCATTTT.